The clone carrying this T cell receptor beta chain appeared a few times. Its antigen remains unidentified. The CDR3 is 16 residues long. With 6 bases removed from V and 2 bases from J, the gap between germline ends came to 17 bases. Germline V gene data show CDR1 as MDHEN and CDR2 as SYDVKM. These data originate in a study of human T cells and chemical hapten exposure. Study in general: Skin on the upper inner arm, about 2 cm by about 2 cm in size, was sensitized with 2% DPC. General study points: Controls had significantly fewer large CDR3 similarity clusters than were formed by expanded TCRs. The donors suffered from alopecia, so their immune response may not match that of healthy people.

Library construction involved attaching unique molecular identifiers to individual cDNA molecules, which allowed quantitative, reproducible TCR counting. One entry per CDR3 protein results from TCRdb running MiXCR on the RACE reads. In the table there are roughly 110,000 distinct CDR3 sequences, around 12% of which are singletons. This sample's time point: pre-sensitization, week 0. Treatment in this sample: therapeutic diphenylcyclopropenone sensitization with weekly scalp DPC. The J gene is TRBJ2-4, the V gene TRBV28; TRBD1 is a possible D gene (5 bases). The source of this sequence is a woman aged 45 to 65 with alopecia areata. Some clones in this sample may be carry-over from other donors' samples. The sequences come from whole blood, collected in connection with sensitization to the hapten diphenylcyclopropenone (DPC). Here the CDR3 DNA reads TGTGCCAGCAGCCCTTTCAGAAGGGGTTCCAAAAACATTCAGTACTTC. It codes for CASSPFRRGSKNIQYF.